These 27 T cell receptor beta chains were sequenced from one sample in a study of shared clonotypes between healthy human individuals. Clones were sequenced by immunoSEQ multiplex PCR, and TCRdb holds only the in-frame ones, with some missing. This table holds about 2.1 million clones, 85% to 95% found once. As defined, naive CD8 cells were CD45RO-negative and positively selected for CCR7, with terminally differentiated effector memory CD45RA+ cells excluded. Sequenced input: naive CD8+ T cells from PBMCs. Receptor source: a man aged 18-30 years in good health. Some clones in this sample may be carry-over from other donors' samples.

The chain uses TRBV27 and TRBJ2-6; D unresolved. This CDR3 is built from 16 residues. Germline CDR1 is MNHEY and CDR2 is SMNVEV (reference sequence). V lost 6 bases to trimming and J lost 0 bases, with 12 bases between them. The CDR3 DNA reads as TGTGCCAGCAGCCCAGGCTGGGGCTCTGGGGCCAACGTCCTGACTTTC. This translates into CASSPGWGSGANVLTF. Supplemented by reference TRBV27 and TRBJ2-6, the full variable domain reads EAQVTQNPRYLITVTGKKLTVTCSQNMNHEYMSWYRQDPGLGLRQIYYSMNVEVTDKGDVPEGYKVSRKEKRNFPLILESPSPNQTSLYFCASSPGWGSGANVLTFGAGSRLTVL.

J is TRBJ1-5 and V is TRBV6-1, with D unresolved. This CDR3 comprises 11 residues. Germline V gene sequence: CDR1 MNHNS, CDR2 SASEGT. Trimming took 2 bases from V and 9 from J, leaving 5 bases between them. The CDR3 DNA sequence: TGTGCCAGCAGTGAAATCTCGCCCCAGCATTTT. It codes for CASSEISPQHF.

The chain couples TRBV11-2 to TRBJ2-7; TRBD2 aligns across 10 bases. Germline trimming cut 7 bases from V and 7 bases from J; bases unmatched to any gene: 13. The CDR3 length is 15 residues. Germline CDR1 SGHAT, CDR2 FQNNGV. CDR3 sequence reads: CASTSREASGSEQYF. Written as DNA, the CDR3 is TGTGCCAGCACCTCCCGCGAGGCTAGCGGGAGTGAGCAGTACTTC.

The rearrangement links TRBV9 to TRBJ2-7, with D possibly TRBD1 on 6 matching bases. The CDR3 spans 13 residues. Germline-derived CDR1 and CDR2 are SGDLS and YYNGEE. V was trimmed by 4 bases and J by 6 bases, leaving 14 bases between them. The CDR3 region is CASSQTGSSEQYF. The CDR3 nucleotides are TGTGCCAGCAGCCAAACAGGGTCGTCCGAGCAGTACTTC.

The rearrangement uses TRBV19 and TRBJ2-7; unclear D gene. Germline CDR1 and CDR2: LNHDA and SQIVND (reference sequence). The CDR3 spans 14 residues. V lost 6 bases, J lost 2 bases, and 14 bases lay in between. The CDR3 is CASSSGPWAYEQYF. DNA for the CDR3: TGTGCCAGTAGCTCCGGACCTTGGGCCTACGAGCAGTACTTC.

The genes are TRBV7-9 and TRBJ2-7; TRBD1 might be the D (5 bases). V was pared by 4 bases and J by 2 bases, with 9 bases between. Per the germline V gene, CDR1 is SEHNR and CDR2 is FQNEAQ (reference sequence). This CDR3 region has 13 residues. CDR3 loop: CASSSDNTYEQYF. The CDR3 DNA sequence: TGTGCCAGCAGCTCGGACAACACCTACGAGCAGTACTTC.

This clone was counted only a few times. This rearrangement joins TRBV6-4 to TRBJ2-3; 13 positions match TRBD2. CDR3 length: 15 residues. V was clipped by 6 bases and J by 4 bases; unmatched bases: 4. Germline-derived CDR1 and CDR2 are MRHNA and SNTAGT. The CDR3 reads CASSLTSGRPDTQYF. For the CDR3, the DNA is TGTGCCAGCAGCCTGACTAGCGGGAGGCCAGATACGCAGTATTTT.

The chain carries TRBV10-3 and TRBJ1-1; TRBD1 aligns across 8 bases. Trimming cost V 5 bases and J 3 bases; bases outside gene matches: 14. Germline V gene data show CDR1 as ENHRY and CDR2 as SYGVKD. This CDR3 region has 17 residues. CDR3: CAISPKGQGIKDTEAFF. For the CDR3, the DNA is TGTGCCATCAGTCCCAAAGGACAGGGTATCAAGGACACTGAAGCTTTCTTT.

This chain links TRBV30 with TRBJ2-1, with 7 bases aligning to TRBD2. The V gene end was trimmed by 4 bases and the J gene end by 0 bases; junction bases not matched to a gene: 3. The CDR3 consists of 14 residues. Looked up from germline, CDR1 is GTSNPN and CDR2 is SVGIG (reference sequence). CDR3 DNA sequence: TGTGCCTGGAACCGGGAGGCCTCCTACAATGAGCAGTTCTTC. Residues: CAWNREASYNEQFF.

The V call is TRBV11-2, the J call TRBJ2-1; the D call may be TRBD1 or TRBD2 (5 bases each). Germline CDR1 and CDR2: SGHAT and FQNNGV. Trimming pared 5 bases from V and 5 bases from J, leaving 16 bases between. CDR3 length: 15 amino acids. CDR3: CASSPGTEADNEQFF. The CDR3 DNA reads TGTGCCAGCAGCCCGGGGACGGAAGCAGACAATGAGCAGTTCTTC.

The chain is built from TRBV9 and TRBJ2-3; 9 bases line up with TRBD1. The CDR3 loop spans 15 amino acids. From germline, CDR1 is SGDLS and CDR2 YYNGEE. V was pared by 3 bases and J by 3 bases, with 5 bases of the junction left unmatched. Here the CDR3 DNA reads TGTGCCAGCAGCGCGTACAGGGGGCTAACAGATACGCAGTATTTT. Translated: CASSAYRGLTDTQYF.

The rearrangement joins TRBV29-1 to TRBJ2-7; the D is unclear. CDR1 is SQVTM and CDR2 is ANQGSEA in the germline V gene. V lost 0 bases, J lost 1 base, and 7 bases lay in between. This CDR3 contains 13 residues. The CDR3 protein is CSVEDHLSYEQYF. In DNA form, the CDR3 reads TGCAGCGTTGAAGATCACTTATCCTACGAGCAGTACTTC.

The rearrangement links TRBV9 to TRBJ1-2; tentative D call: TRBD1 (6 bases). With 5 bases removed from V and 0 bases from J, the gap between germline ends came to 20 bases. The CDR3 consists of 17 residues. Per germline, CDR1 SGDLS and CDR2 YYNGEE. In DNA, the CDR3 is TGTGCCAGCAGTAACCCGACAGGCCCTTCCACTAACTATGGCTACACCTTC. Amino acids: CASSNPTGPSTNYGYTF.

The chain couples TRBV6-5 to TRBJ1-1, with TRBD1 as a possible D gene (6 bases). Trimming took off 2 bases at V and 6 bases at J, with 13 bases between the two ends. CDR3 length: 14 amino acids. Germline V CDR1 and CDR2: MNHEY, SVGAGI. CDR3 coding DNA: TGTGCCAGCAGTTACAACCCCGGGACACCTGAAGCTTTCTTT. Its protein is CASSYNPGTPEAFF.

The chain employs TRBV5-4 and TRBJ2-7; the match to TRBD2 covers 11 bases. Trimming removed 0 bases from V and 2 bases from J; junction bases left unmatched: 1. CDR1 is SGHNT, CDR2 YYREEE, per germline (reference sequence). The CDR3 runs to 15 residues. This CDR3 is CASSLVGLAAYEQYF. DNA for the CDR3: TGTGCCAGCAGCTTGGTGGGACTAGCGGCCTACGAGCAGTACTTC.

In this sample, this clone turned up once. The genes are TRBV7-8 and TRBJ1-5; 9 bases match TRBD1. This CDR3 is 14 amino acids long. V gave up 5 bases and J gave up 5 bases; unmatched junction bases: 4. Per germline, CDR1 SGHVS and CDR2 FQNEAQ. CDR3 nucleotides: TGTGCCAGCAGCGTGACAGGGGGAGATCAGCCCCAGCATTTT. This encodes CASSVTGGDQPQHF.

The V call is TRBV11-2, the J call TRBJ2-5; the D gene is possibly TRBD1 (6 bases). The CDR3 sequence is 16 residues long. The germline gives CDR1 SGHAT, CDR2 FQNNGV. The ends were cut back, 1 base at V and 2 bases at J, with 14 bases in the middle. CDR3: CASSLGRRQAQETQYF. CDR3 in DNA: TGTGCCAGCAGCTTAGGGCGTCGACAGGCGCAAGAGACCCAGTACTTC.

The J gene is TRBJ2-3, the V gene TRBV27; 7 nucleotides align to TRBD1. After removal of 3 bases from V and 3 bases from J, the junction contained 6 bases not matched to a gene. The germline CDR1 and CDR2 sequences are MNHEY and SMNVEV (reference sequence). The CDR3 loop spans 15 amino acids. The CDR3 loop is CASSFEGAVTDTQYF. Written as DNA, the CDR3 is TGTGCCAGCAGTTTTGAGGGGGCCGTTACAGATACGCAGTATTTT.

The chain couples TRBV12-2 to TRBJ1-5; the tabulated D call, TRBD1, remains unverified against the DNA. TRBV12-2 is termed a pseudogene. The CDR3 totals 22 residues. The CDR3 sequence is CASPQRGNYQRHGQVGNQPQHF. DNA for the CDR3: TGTGCAAGTCCACAGAGGGGGAACTATCAAAGACACGGACAGGTTGGTAATCAGCCCCAGCATTTT.

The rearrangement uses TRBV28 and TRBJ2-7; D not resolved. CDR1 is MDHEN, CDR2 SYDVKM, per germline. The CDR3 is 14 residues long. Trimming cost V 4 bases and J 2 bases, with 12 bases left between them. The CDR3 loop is CASSSLGSTYEQYF. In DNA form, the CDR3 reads TGTGCCAGCAGTTCCCTCGGTTCGACCTACGAGCAGTACTTC.

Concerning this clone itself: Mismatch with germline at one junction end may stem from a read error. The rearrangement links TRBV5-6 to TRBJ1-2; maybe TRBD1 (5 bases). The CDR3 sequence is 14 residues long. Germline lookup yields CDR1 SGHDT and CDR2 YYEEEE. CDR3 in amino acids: CASSLVRGGNGYAF. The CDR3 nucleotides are TGTGCCAGCAGCTTGGTTAGGGGTGGCAATGGCTACGCCTTC.

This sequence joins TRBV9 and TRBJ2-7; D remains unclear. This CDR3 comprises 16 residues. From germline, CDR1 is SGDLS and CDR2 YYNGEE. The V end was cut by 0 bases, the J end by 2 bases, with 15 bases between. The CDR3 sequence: CASSVDGVGLTYEQYF. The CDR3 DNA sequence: TGTGCCAGCAGCGTAGACGGCGTAGGGCTCACCTACGAGCAGTACTTC.

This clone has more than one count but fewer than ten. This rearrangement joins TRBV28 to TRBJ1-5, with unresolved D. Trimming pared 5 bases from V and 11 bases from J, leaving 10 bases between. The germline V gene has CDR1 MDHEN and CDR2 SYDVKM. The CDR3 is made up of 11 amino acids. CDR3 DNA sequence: TGTGCCAGCAGTGTGTCACGAGCCCAGCATTTT. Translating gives CASSVSRAQHF. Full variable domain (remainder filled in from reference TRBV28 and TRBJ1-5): DVKVTQSSRYLVKRTGEKVFLECVQDMDHENMFWYRQDPGLGLRLIYFSYDVKMKEKGDIPEGYSVSREKKERFSLILESASTNQTSMYLCASSVSRAQHFGDGTRLSIL.

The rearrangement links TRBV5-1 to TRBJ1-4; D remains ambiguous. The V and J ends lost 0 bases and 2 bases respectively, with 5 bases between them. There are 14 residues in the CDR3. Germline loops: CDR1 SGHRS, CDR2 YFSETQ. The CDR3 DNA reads TGCGCCAGCAGCTTGGGAGGGACTAATGAAAAACTGTTTTTT. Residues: CASSLGGTNEKLFF.

The DNA for the CDR3 is TGTGCCAGCAGTCAGGGCGGCCCCTACAATGAGCAGTTCTTC. Translated: CASSQGGPYNEQFF. The chain employs TRBV11-2 and TRBJ2-1; possible D gene TRBD1, 5 bases. Trimming removed 6 bases from V and 2 bases from J, with 11 bases in between. Germline V CDR1 and CDR2: SGHAT, FQNNGV. The CDR3 has 14 residues.

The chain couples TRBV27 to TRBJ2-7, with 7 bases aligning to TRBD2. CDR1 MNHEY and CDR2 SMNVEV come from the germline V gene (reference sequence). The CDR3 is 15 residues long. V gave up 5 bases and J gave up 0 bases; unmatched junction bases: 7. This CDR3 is CASSPGLVPSYEQYF. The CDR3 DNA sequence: TGTGCCAGCAGTCCCGGACTAGTTCCCTCCTACGAGCAGTACTTC.

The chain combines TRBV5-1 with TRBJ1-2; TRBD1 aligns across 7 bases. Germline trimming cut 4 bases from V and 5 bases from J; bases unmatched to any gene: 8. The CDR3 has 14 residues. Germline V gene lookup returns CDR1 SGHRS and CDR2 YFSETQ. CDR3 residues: CASSPPGGGYGYTF. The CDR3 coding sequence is TGCGCCAGCAGCCCGCCAGGGGGGGGTTATGGCTACACCTTC.